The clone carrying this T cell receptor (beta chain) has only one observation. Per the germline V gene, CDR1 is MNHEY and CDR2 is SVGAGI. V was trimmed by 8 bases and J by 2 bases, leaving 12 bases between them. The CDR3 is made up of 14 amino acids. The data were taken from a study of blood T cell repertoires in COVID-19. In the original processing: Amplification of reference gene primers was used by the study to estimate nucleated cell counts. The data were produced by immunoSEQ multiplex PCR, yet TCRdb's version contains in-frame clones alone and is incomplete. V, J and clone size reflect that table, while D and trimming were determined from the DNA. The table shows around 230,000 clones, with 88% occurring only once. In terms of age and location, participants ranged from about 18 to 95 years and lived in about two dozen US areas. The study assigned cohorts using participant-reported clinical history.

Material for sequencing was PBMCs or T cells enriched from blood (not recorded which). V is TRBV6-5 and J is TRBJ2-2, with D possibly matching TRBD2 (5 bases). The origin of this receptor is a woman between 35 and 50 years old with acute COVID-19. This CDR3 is CASLRTYNTGELFF. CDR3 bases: TGTGCCAGCCTGCGGACTTATAACACCGGGGAGCTGTTTTTT.